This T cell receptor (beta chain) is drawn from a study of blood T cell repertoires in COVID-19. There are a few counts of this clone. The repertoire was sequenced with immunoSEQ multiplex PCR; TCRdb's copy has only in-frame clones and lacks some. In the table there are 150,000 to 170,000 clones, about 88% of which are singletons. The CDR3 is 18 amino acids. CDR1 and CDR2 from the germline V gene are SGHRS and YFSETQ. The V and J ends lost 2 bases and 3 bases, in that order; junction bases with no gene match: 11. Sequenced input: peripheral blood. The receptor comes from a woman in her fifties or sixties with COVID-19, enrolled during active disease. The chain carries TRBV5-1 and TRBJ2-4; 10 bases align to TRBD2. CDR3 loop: CASSLRLAGSWGKNIQYF. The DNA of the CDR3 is TGCGCCAGCAGCTTACGACTAGCGGGTAGTTGGGGCAAAAACATTCAGTACTTC.